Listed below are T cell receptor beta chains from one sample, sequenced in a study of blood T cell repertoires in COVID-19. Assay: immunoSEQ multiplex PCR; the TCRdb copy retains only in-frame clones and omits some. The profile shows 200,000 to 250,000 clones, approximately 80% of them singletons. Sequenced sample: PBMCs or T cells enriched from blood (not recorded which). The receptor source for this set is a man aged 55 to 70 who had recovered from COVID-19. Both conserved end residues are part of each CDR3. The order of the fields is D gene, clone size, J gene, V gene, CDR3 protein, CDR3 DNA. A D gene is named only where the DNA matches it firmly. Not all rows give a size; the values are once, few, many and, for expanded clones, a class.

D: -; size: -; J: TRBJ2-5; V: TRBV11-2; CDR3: CASSIARNSETQYF; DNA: TGTGCCAGCAGCATCGCGCGTAACTCAGAGACCCAGTACTTC
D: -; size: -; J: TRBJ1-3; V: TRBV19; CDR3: CASRENSGNTIYF; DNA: TGTGCCAGTAGGGAGAACTCTGGAAACACCATATATTTT
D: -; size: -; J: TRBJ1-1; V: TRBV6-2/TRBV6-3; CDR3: CASSYSRGTEAFF; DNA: TGTGCCAGCAGTTACTCGAGGGGGACTGAAGCTTTCTTT
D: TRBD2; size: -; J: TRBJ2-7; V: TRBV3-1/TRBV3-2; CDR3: CASSRSEAGGEQYF; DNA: TGTGCCAGCAGCCGATCCGAAGCGGGGGGTGAGCAGTACTTC
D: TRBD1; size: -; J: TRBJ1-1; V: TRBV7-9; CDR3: CASSPLGTGTAEAFF; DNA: TGTGCCAGCAGCCCTCTGGGGACAGGGACGGCTGAAGCTTTCTTT
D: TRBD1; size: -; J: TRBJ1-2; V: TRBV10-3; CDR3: CAISGQGVGYGYTF; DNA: TGTGCCATCAGCGGACAGGGGGTAGGCTATGGCTACACCTTC
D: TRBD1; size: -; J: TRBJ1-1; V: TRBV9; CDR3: CASSAQGAKNTEAFF; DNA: TGTGCCAGCAGCGCCCAGGGGGCCAAGAACACTGAAGCTTTCTTT
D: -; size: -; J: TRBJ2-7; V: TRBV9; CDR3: CASSVEDRFYEQYF; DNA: TGTGCCAGCAGCGTAGAGGACAGATTTTACGAGCAGTACTTC
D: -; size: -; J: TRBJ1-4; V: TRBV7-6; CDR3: CASSPTGMVEKLFF; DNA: TGTGCCAGCAGCCCAACAGGGATGGTCGAAAAACTGTTTTTT
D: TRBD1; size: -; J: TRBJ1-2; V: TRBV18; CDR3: CASFENSGGKNYGYTF; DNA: TGTGCCAGCTTCGAAAATTCAGGGGGCAAAAACTATGGCTACACCTTC
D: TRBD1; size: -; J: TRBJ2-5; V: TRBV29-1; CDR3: CSVDLRGETQYF; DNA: TGCAGCGTTGATCTCAGGGGGGAGACCCAGTACTTC
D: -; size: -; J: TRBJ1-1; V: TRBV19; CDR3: CASTPWRADTEAFF; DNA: TGTGCCAGTACCCCGTGGAGGGCGGACACTGAAGCTTTCTTT
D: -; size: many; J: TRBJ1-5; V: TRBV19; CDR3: CASRPATAGYDNSNQPQHF; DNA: TGTGCCAGTAGGCCGGCAACCGCCGGATATGACAATAGCAATCAGCCCCAGCATTTT
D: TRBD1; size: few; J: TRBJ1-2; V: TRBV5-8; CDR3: CASSLGQGANYGYTF; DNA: TGTGCCAGCAGCTTGGGACAGGGGGCGAACTATGGCTACACCTTC
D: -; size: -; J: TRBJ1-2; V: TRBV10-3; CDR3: CAISESGLEEGYGYTF; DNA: TGTGCCATCAGTGAGTCCGGGTTGGAAGAAGGATATGGCTACACCTTC
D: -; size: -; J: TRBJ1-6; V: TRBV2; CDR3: CASRQGMDSPLHF; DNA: TGTGCCAGCAGACAGGGAATGGATTCACCCCTCCACTTT
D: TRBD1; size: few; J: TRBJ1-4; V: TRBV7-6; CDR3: CASSPRQGQEKLFF; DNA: TGTGCCAGCAGCCCACGACAGGGACAGGAAAAACTGTTTTTT
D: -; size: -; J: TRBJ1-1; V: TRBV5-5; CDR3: CASSFGLAENTEAFF; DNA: TGTGCCAGCAGCTTCGGGTTGGCAGAAAACACTGAAGCTTTCTTT
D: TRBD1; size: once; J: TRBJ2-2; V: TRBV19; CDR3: CASTTGRVAGELFF; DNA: TGTGCCAGCACGACAGGGAGAGTCGCCGGGGAGCTGTTTTTT
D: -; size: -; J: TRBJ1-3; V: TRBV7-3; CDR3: CASSRRTDQNGNTIYF; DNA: TGTGCCAGCAGCCGAAGGACAGATCAAAATGGAAACACCATATATTTT
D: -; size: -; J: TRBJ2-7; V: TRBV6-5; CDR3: CASRRTVVAYEQYF; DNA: TGTGCCAGCAGGCGGACAGTCGTAGCCTACGAGCAGTACTTC
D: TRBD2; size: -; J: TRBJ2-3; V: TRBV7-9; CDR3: CASSSSGTRSTDTQYF; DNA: TGTGCCAGCAGCTCCTCCGGGACTAGGAGCACAGATACGCAGTATTTT
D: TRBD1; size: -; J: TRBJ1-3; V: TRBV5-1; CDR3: CASSLGTGGNTIYF; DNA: TGCGCCAGCAGCTTAGGGACAGGAGGAAACACCATATATTTT
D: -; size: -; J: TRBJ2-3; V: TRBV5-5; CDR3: CASSLFTPSTDTQYF; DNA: TGTGCCAGCAGCTTGTTTACACCTAGCACAGATACGCAGTATTTT
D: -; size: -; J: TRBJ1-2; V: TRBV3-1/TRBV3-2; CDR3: CASSKQETGYTF; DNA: TGTGCCAGCAGTAAACAGGAGACAGGCTACACCTTC
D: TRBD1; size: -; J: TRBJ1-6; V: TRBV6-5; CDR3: CASTRDRGSGSPLHF; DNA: TGTGCCAGCACTCGGGACAGGGGATCAGGTTCACCCCTCCACTTT
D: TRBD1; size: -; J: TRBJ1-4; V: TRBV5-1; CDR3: CASSFGQGLANEKLFF; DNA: TGCGCCAGCAGCTTTGGACAGGGCTTGGCTAATGAAAAACTGTTTTTT